This T cell receptor (beta chain) was captured by sequencing in a study of human T cells and chemical hapten exposure. In its sample, this clonotype was seen many times. A single record per CDR3 protein comes from TCRdb applying MiXCR to the RACE reads. This sample carries roughly 69,000 distinct CDR3 sequences, 10% of them seen once, and the ten largest clones take about 6.6%. The time point was: patch test 2, 6 weeks after DPC sensitization. As for treatment: therapeutic diphenylcyclopropenone sensitization with weekly scalp DPC. Per the germline V gene, CDR1 is SGHRS and CDR2 is YFSETQ. The CDR3 is 13 amino acids. Trimming removed 2 bases from V and 5 bases from J, with 8 bases in between.

The sequence derives from a woman in her fifties or sixties with alopecia areata. Some clones in this sample may be carry-over from other donors' samples. V and J are TRBV5-1 and TRBJ1-5; D gene uncertain. The material sequenced was whole blood, taken in connection with sensitization to the hapten diphenylcyclopropenone (DPC). CDR3 coding DNA: TGCGCCAGCAGCTTCGAGGGCGATCAGCCCCAGCATTTT. Protein product: CASSFEGDQPQHF.